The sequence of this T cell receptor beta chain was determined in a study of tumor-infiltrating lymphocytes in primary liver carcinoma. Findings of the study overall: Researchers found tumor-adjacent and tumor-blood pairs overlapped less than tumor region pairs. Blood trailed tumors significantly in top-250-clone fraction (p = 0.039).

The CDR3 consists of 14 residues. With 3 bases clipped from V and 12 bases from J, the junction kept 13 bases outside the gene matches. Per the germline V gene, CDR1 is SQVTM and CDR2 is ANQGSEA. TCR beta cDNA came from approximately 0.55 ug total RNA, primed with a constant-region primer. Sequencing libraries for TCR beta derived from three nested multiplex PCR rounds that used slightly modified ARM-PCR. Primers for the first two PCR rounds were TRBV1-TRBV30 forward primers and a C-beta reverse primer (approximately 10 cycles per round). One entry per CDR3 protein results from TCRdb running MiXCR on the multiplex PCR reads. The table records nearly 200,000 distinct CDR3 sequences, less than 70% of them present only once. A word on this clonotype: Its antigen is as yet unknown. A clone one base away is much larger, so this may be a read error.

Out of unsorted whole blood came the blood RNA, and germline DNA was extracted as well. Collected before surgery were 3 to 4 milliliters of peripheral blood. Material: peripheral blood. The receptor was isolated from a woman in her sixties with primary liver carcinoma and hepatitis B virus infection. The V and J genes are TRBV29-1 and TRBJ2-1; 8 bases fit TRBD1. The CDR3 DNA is TGCAGCGTTGACGCCAGGGGGCGGGTCAGGGGGCAGTTCTTC. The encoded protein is CSVDARGRVRGQFF.